These T cell receptor beta chains were read from a single sample in a study of blood T cell repertoires in COVID-19. Profiled with immunoSEQ multiplex PCR; TCRdb holds only in-frame clones, not every one. The profile shows about 42,000 clones, around 85% of them singletons. What was sequenced was peripheral blood. These receptors were obtained from a human donor in a cohort sampled during active COVID-19. Each CDR3 is given with its conserved first and last residue. The D gene is left open where the match is weak. Size is stated for part of the rows, as once, few or many counts, or as a class when the clone is expanded.

d_call j_call clone_size v_call cdr3_aa cdr3_nt
NA TRBJ2-3 few TRBV4-2 CASSRASGRGATDTQYF TGTGCCAGCAGCCGGGCATCGGGGAGGGGGGCCACAGATACGCAGTATTTT
TRBD2 TRBJ2-3 NA TRBV18 CASSPGLAADTQYF TGTGCCAGCTCACCGGGACTAGCGGCAGATACGCAGTATTTT
TRBD1 TRBJ2-3 few TRBV11-2 CASSLGRGTGGANTQYF TGTGCCAGCAGCTTAGGACGAGGGACAGGGGGCGCGAATACGCAGTATTTT
NA TRBJ2-7 NA TRBV6-5 CASEGRLILEQYF TGTGCCAGCGAGGGGAGGCTAATCCTCGAGCAGTACTTC
NA TRBJ2-5 NA TRBV6-5 CASRPPYAGQETQYF TGTGCCAGCAGACCCCCCTATGCGGGGCAAGAGACCCAGTACTTC
NA TRBJ1-3 once TRBV7-9 CASSPEWGTGSGNTIYF TGTGCCAGCAGCCCCGAGTGGGGCACCGGATCTGGAAACACCATATATTTT
NA TRBJ1-5 few TRBV4-2 CASSPLGELYQPQHF TGTGCCAGCAGCCCCCTAGGTGAACTGTATCAGCCCCAGCATTTT
TRBD1 TRBJ2-1 NA TRBV7-6 CASSLATGGIYNEQFF TGTGCCAGCAGCTTAGCGACAGGGGGCATCTACAATGAGCAGTTCTTC
TRBD2 TRBJ2-3 few TRBV7-9 CASSLLQSGGDTQYF TGTGCCAGCAGCTTACTCCAGAGCGGGGGGGATACGCAGTATTTT
TRBD1 TRBJ2-1 NA TRBV2 CASTAGTGRTNEQFF TGTGCCAGCACTGCCGGGACAGGGAGAACGAATGAGCAGTTCTTC
NA TRBJ2-7 NA TRBV28 CASSSRGSGGGEQYF TGTGCCAGCAGTTCCAGGGGGTCGGGGGGGGGAGAGCAGTACTTC
NA TRBJ2-5 once TRBV6-5 CASSSTGGGGQETQYF TGTGCCAGCAGTTCCACCGGAGGGGGGGGGCAAGAGACCCAGTACTTC
NA TRBJ1-2 once TRBV7-2 CASSFTWAQGGYTF TGTGCCAGCAGCTTTACGTGGGCCCAGGGAGGCTACACCTTC
NA TRBJ1-1 NA TRBV5-1 CASSWGERVTEAFF TGCGCCAGCAGCTGGGGGGAGAGGGTCACTGAAGCTTTCTTT
NA TRBJ2-2 NA TRBV9 CASREGRGTGELFF TGTGCCAGCAGGGAAGGGAGAGGCACCGGGGAGCTGTTTTTT
NA TRBJ2-7 NA TRBV5-3 CARSLSGGWYEQYF TGTGCCAGAAGCTTGAGTGGGGGCTGGTACGAGCAGTACTTC
NA TRBJ2-7 NA TRBV28 CGSGTYEQYF TGTGGTAGCGGAACCTACGAGCAGTACTTC
NA TRBJ1-1 NA TRBV5-6 CASSWRGPNTEAFF TGTGCCAGCAGCTGGCGGGGACCGAACACTGAAGCTTTCTTT
TRBD1 TRBJ1-4 NA TRBV6-5 CASSSTGGRGNEKLFF TGTGCCAGCAGTTCCACAGGGGGCCGGGGGAATGAAAAACTGTTTTTT
TRBD2 TRBJ2-3 NA TRBV7-2 CASSTWTSATDTQYF TGTGCCAGCAGCACCTGGACTAGCGCGACAGATACGCAGTATTTT
NA TRBJ2-1 NA TRBV5-6 CASSLVALGMSGQFF TGTGCCAGCAGCTTGGTTGCACTAGGAATGAGCGGGCAGTTCTTC
TRBD1 TRBJ2-7 NA TRBV6-2/TRBV6-3 CASSSPGQRLNEQYF TGTGCCAGCAGCTCCCCGGGACAGCGCCTTAACGAGCAGTACTTC
NA TRBJ2-5 NA TRBV5-4 CASSLPGVAKETQYF TGTGCCAGCAGCCTACCGGGGGTAGCCAAAGAGACCCAGTACTTC
TRBD2 TRBJ2-1 NA TRBV3-1/TRBV3-2 CASSQDEFSGGHSYNEQFF TGTGCCAGCAGCCAAGACGAGTTTAGCGGGGGGCACTCCTACAATGAGCAGTTCTTC
TRBD2 TRBJ2-5 NA TRBV7-7 CASSQLAGGQETQYF TGTGCTAGCAGCCAACTAGCGGGGGGCCAAGAGACCCAGTACTTC
NA TRBJ2-6 NA TRBV28 CASSFQSSGANVLTF TGTGCCAGCAGTTTCCAGTCCTCTGGGGCCAACGTCCTGACTTTC
NA TRBJ2-2 once TRBV27 CASSLWEAGELFF TGTGCCAGCAGTTTATGGGAGGCCGGGGAGCTGTTTTTT
TRBD2 TRBJ2-3 NA TRBV19 CASSAGGGPDTQYF TGTGCCAGTAGTGCGGGGGGGGGCCCAGATACGCAGTATTTT
TRBD1 TRBJ2-6 NA TRBV28 CASSSNRGLGANVLTF TGTGCCAGCAGTTCCAACAGGGGGCTTGGGGCCAACGTCCTGACTTTC
NA TRBJ1-5 NA TRBV5-6 CASSLNRQPQHF TGTGCCAGCAGCTTGAATCGTCAGCCCCAGCATTTT
TRBD1 TRBJ2-1 NA TRBV5-4 CASSFGTGAYNEQFF TGTGCCAGCAGCTTTGGGACAGGGGCCTACAATGAGCAGTTCTTC
TRBD1 TRBJ1-6 NA TRBV18 CASSRGQDNSPLHF TGTGCCAGCTCCCGAGGACAGGATAATTCACCCCTCCACTTT
TRBD1 TRBJ1-1 NA TRBV6-5 CASKPGGRRDTEAFF TGTGCCAGCAAACCAGGGGGGAGGAGGGACACTGAAGCTTTCTTT
NA TRBJ2-1 NA TRBV28 CASSLTSNEQFF TGTGCCAGCAGTCTGACTAGCAATGAGCAGTTCTTC
NA TRBJ1-5 NA TRBV28 CASSLPGNQPQHF TGTGCCAGCAGTTTGCCGGGTAATCAGCCCCAGCATTTT
NA TRBJ2-3 once TRBV11-2 CASSPPGTDTQYF TGTGCCAGCAGCCCCCCCGGCACAGATACGCAGTATTTT
NA TRBJ1-1 NA TRBV7-8 CASSFLAGGVEAFF TGTGCCAGCAGCTTTCTCGCTGGGGGGGTTGAAGCTTTCTTT
TRBD1 TRBJ1-2 NA TRBV28 CASSPGQGTVGYTF TGTGCCAGCAGTCCCGGACAGGGGACGGTTGGCTACACCTTC
NA TRBJ2-1 NA TRBV5-4 CASTLGQDNEQFF TGTGCCAGCACCTTGGGACAAGACAATGAGCAGTTCTTC
TRBD2 TRBJ2-1 NA TRBV15 CATSIPPGLAGVNSYNEQFF TGTGCCACCAGCATACCTCCCGGACTAGCGGGGGTTAACTCCTACAATGAGCAGTTCTTC
NA TRBJ2-3 NA TRBV7-8 CASSLPWGGAADTQYF TGTGCCAGCAGCTTGCCGTGGGGGGGGGCCGCAGATACGCAGTATTTT
NA TRBJ1-6 NA TRBV6-2/TRBV6-3 CASSSLTVYNSPLHF TGTGCCAGCAGCTCCCTGACAGTCTATAATTCACCCCTCCACTTT
NA TRBJ1-1 NA TRBV29-1 CSAQSGRTEAFF TGCAGCGCCCAGAGTGGGAGAACTGAAGCTTTCTTT
NA TRBJ1-5 NA TRBV5-8 CASSFNGDSNQPQHF TGTGCCAGCAGCTTTAACGGGGATAGCAATCAGCCCCAGCATTTT
NA TRBJ1-4 NA TRBV7-9 CASSLVSNNEKLFF TGTGCCAGCAGCTTAGTGTCAAATAATGAAAAACTGTTTTTT
NA TRBJ1-3 NA TRBV9 CASSVGPDSGNTIYF TGTGCCAGCAGCGTGGGGCCCGACTCTGGAAACACCATATATTTT
TRBD2 TRBJ2-5 once TRBV5-8 CASSTVGRAGVETQYF TGTGCCAGCAGCACAGTTGGTAGGGCGGGAGTGGAGACCCAGTACTTC
TRBD1 TRBJ2-3 NA TRBV28 CASSTISGTVFTDTQYF TGTGCCAGCAGTACCATTTCCGGGACAGTATTCACAGATACGCAGTATTTT
TRBD1 TRBJ2-7 once TRBV7-3 CASSPGTGASEQYF TGTGCCAGCAGCCCCGGGACAGGGGCCTCCGAGCAGTACTTC
NA TRBJ2-7 NA TRBV28 CASSWGAYEQYF TGTGCCAGCAGTTGGGGAGCTTACGAGCAGTACTTC
NA TRBJ1-4 once TRBV28 CASSLGGKLFF TGTGCCAGCAGCCTGGGGGGAAAACTGTTTTTT
NA TRBJ1-5 NA TRBV28 CASSFLYRDQPQHF TGTGCCAGCAGTTTCCTTTACAGGGATCAGCCCCAGCATTTT
TRBD2 TRBJ2-1 NA TRBV7-2 CASSLQRGANEQFF TGTGCCAGCAGCTTGCAGCGGGGGGCCAATGAGCAGTTCTTC
TRBD1 TRBJ1-3 few TRBV15 CATSRGQGRGNTIYF TGTGCCACCAGCAGGGGACAGGGCCGCGGAAACACCATATATTTT